This T cell receptor beta chain was retrieved from a study of CD8+CD57+ T cells in acquired aplastic anemia. Whole-study context: Mean DNA quantity obtained from sorted CD4+ and CD8+ cells was 3 to 3.5 ug. Study conclusions and caveats: In common between the patients and the controls were nearly 30 CD8+ CDR3 sequences.

With respect to this clonotype: Antigen: not known.

This CDR3 is 16 amino acids long. Deletions cut 7 bases from V and 7 bases from J, with 20 bases between. The V gene's germline CDR1 is MNHNY and CDR2 SVGAGI (reference sequence). The TCR beta profiling, which covered VDJ combination and CDR3 sequence, was carried out using genomic DNA as the template. TCRdb passed the reads through MiXCR, listing each CDR3 protein once. The data show under 350,000 distinct CDR3 sequences, around three fifths seen once. The sample was sorted CD4+, CD8+, or CD8+CD57+ T cells (not recorded which) from PBMCs. The receptor was isolated from a human donor with severe aplastic anemia or a healthy control (not recorded which). The chain couples TRBV6-6 to TRBJ1-6; D is perhaps TRBD1 (6 bases). Here the CDR3 DNA reads TGTGCCAGCATACCCGGCAGGGGCGCTTCAAATTCACCCCTCCACTTT. Encoded protein: CASIPGRGASNSPLHF.